This is a list of T cell receptor beta chains from one sample in a study of blood T cell repertoires in COVID-19. Sequenced by immunoSEQ multiplex PCR; TCRdb stores in-frame clones only, minus some. The repertoire holds about 80,000 clones, with around 78% as singletons. The material sequenced was peripheral blood. Every receptor here comes from a human donor in a cohort sampled during active COVID-19. The CDR3 runs from the conserved cysteine through the conserved F or W. The order of the fields is clone size, D gene, J gene, V gene, CDR3 DNA, CDR3 protein. The D gene is left open where the match is weak. The size entry is marked missing in some rows and otherwise reads once, few, many or a size class.

clone_size: .; d_call: TRBD1; j_call: TRBJ1-5; v_call: TRBV13; cdr3_nt: TGTGCCAGCAGCTTAGCAGGGGGCCGATTAGATGATCAGCCCCAGCATTTT; cdr3_aa: CASSLAGGRLDDQPQHF
clone_size: few; d_call: .; j_call: TRBJ1-1; v_call: TRBV28; cdr3_nt: TGTGCCAGCAGTTTGACAAATTTGAACACTGAAGCTTTCTTT; cdr3_aa: CASSLTNLNTEAFF
clone_size: .; d_call: .; j_call: TRBJ1-1; v_call: TRBV6-2/TRBV6-3; cdr3_nt: TGTGCCAGCAGCCAAATAGGACAGAGACTACTATTTTTT; cdr3_aa: CASSQIGQRLLFF
clone_size: once; d_call: .; j_call: TRBJ1-2; v_call: TRBV10-3; cdr3_nt: TGTGCCATCAGTGTCCCTTCGAGGACAGAGCCTAACTATGGCTACACCTTC; cdr3_aa: CAISVPSRTEPNYGYTF
clone_size: .; d_call: TRBD2; j_call: TRBJ2-1; v_call: TRBV3-1/TRBV3-2; cdr3_nt: TGTGCCAGCAGCCGATATGGGAGAGCGGGGGGGAACCCCAATGAGCAGTTCTTC; cdr3_aa: CASSRYGRAGGNPNEQFF
clone_size: .; d_call: .; j_call: TRBJ2-7; v_call: TRBV6-2/TRBV6-3; cdr3_nt: TGTGCCAGCAGTTACAAGATCCCGGCGCGGCGGTACTTC; cdr3_aa: CASSYKIPARRYF
clone_size: .; d_call: TRBD1; j_call: TRBJ2-5; v_call: TRBV19; cdr3_nt: TGTGCCAGTAGTGACAGGGTCGAGACCCAGTACTTC; cdr3_aa: CASSDRVETQYF
clone_size: .; d_call: TRBD1; j_call: TRBJ1-1; v_call: TRBV5-4; cdr3_nt: TGTGCCAGCAGCGGATTACAGGGGGTAAGGACTGAAGCTTTCTTT; cdr3_aa: CASSGLQGVRTEAFF
clone_size: .; d_call: .; j_call: TRBJ1-1; v_call: TRBV5-1; cdr3_nt: TGCGCCAGCACCCCCGGTCGGGGGTTACGCGACACTGAAGCTTTCTTT; cdr3_aa: CASTPGRGLRDTEAFF
clone_size: .; d_call: .; j_call: TRBJ2-1; v_call: TRBV27; cdr3_nt: TGTGCCAGCAGTTTAGGGGCGGGGATCTACAATGAGCAGTTCTTC; cdr3_aa: CASSLGAGIYNEQFF
clone_size: .; d_call: .; j_call: TRBJ1-4; v_call: TRBV6-6; cdr3_nt: TGTGCCAGCAGTTACTCGATCGGGGAGCGGGGTGAAAAACTGTTTTTT; cdr3_aa: CASSYSIGERGEKLFF
clone_size: few; d_call: TRBD1; j_call: TRBJ1-4; v_call: TRBV6-5; cdr3_nt: TGTGCCAGCAGAGGGACAGGGGTTACTAATGAAAAACTGTTTTTT; cdr3_aa: CASRGTGVTNEKLFF
clone_size: .; d_call: .; j_call: TRBJ2-1; v_call: TRBV12-5; cdr3_nt: TGTGCTAGTGGTTGGGAGGACAATGAGCAGTTCTTC; cdr3_aa: CASGWEDNEQFF
clone_size: .; d_call: TRBD1; j_call: TRBJ2-2; v_call: TRBV6-2/TRBV6-3; cdr3_nt: TGTGCCAGCAGCCCGGACAGGGAAATCGACACCGGGGAGCTGTTTTTT; cdr3_aa: CASSPDREIDTGELFF
clone_size: .; d_call: TRBD2; j_call: TRBJ2-3; v_call: TRBV7-8; cdr3_nt: TGTGCCAGCAGCTTACCCGGACGGGGGGTCGTTAGCACAGATACGCAGTATTTT; cdr3_aa: CASSLPGRGVVSTDTQYF
clone_size: .; d_call: .; j_call: TRBJ2-2; v_call: TRBV29-1; cdr3_nt: TGCAGCGTTGAAATCGGGCCGGGGATCACCGGGGAGCTGTTTTTT; cdr3_aa: CSVEIGPGITGELFF
clone_size: .; d_call: TRBD2; j_call: TRBJ2-2; v_call: TRBV27; cdr3_nt: TGTGCCAGCAGTTTAACGGGGGGGAACACCGGGGAGCTGTTTTTT; cdr3_aa: CASSLTGGNTGELFF
clone_size: few; d_call: TRBD2; j_call: TRBJ2-5; v_call: TRBV7-3; cdr3_nt: TGTGCCAGCAGCTTAAAACACGGAACTAGCGGGGGCCCCAGGGAAGAGACCCAGTACTTC; cdr3_aa: CASSLKHGTSGGPREETQYF
clone_size: once; d_call: TRBD2; j_call: TRBJ2-1; v_call: TRBV7-9; cdr3_nt: TGTGCCAGCAGCGGGGCTAGCGGGAGCCCCCACAATGAGCAGTTCTTC; cdr3_aa: CASSGASGSPHNEQFF
clone_size: few; d_call: .; j_call: TRBJ1-5; v_call: TRBV20-1; cdr3_nt: TGCAGTGCTAGTCGAGGAGGGGTCCAGCATTTT; cdr3_aa: CSASRGGVQHF
clone_size: .; d_call: TRBD2; j_call: TRBJ2-2; v_call: TRBV7-3; cdr3_nt: TGTGCCAGCAGCTTCCTCCCCGGGACTAGCCACACCGGGGAGCTGTTTTTT; cdr3_aa: CASSFLPGTSHTGELFF
clone_size: .; d_call: TRBD1; j_call: TRBJ1-2; v_call: TRBV6-6; cdr3_nt: TGTGCCAGCAGACCCGGGACAGGCTATGGCTACACCTTC; cdr3_aa: CASRPGTGYGYTF
clone_size: once; d_call: TRBD1; j_call: TRBJ2-5; v_call: TRBV20-1; cdr3_nt: TGCAGTGCTAGTACTCCGGACAGGGGGAAAGGGGAGACCCAGTACTTC; cdr3_aa: CSASTPDRGKGETQYF
clone_size: once; d_call: .; j_call: TRBJ1-6; v_call: TRBV19; cdr3_nt: TGTGCCAGTAGCGGAGCCTGGAGTGATAATTCACCCCTCCACTTT; cdr3_aa: CASSGAWSDNSPLHF
clone_size: .; d_call: TRBD2; j_call: TRBJ2-2; v_call: TRBV10-3; cdr3_nt: TGTGCCACCGAGGCCGGGACTAGCACCGGGGAGCTGTTTTTT; cdr3_aa: CATEAGTSTGELFF
clone_size: .; d_call: TRBD1; j_call: TRBJ1-5; v_call: TRBV28; cdr3_nt: TGTGCCAGCAGTTCCACAGGGGGCAATCAGCCCCAGCATTTT; cdr3_aa: CASSSTGGNQPQHF
clone_size: .; d_call: .; j_call: TRBJ2-1; v_call: TRBV6-4; cdr3_nt: TGTGCCAGCAGTGACGGCCATGAGCAGTTCTTC; cdr3_aa: CASSDGHEQFF
clone_size: .; d_call: .; j_call: TRBJ2-1; v_call: TRBV6-5; cdr3_nt: TGTGCCACTAAGTCAGCCGGCGGGGACTACAATGAGCAGTTCTTC; cdr3_aa: CATKSAGGDYNEQFF
clone_size: .; d_call: .; j_call: TRBJ1-4; v_call: TRBV12-2; cdr3_nt: TGTGCAAGTCGCTCCAGGAGGCTGCATAATGAAAAACTGTTTTTT; cdr3_aa: CASRSRRLHNEKLFF
clone_size: .; d_call: .; j_call: TRBJ2-5; v_call: TRBV5-6; cdr3_nt: TGTGCCAGCAGCTTGCGGAGGGGGCGAGAGACCCAGTACTTC; cdr3_aa: CASSLRRGRETQYF
clone_size: .; d_call: TRBD2; j_call: TRBJ2-3; v_call: TRBV30; cdr3_nt: TGTGCCTGGAGTCCCATCTCGGGGGGGAGCACAGATACGCAGTATTTT; cdr3_aa: CAWSPISGGSTDTQYF
clone_size: .; d_call: .; j_call: TRBJ2-5; v_call: TRBV6-5; cdr3_nt: TGTGCCAGCAAGGGGATCCAAGAGACCCAGTACTTC; cdr3_aa: CASKGIQETQYF